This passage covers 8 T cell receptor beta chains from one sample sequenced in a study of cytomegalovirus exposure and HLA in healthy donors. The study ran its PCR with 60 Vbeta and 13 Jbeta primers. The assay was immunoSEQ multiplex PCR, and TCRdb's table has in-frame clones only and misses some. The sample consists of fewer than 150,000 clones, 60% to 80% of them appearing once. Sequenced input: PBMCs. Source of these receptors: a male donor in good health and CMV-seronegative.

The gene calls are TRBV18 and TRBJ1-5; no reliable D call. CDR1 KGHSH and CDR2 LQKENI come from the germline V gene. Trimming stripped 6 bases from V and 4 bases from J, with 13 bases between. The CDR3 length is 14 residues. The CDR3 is CASSSGRENQPQHF. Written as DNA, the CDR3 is TGTGCCAGCTCTTCTGGGAGGGAGAATCAGCCCCAGCATTTT. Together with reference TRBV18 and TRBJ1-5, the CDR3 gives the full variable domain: NAGVMQNPRHLVRRRGQEARLRCSPMKGHSHVYWYRQLPEEGLKFMVYLQKENIIDESGMPKERFSAEFPKEGPSILRIQQVVRGDSAAYFCASSSGRENQPQHFGDGTRLSIL.

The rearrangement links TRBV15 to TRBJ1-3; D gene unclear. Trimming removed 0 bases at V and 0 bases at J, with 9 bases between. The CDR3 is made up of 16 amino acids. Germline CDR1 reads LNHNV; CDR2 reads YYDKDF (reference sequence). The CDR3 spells CATSRDIMSSGNTIYF. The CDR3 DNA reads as TGTGCCACCAGCAGAGATATCATGAGCTCTGGAAACACCATATATTTT.

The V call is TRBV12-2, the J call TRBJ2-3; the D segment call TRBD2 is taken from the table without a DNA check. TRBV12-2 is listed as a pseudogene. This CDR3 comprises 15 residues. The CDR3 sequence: CASRSYARGTDTQYF. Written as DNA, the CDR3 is TGTGCAAGTCGCTCCTACGCCCGTGGCACAGATACGCAGTATTTT.

The CDR3 coding sequence is TGTGCCAGCAGCTCCCAGGGGCATTCCGAGCAGTACTTC. Its protein product is CASSSQGHSEQYF. The gene calls are TRBV5-6 and TRBJ2-7; perhaps TRBD1 as D (6 bases). The germline V and J ends were trimmed by 3 bases and 6 bases, with 13 bases remaining between them. CDR1 and CDR2 (germline): SGHDT, YYEEEE. This CDR3 is 13 amino acids long.

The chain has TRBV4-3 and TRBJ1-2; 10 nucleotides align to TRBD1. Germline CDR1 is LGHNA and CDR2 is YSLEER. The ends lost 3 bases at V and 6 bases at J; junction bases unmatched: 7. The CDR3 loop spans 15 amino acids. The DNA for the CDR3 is TGCGCCAGCAGCCAGGGGACAGGGGTCGAGAATGGCTACACCTTC. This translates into CASSQGTGVENGYTF.

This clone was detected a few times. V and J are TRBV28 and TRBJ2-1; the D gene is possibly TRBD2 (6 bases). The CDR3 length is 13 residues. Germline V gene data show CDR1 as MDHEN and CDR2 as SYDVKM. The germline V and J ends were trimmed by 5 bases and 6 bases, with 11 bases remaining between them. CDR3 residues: CASSTNGGNEQFF. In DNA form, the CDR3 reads TGTGCCAGCAGTACCAACGGGGGCAATGAGCAGTTCTTC.

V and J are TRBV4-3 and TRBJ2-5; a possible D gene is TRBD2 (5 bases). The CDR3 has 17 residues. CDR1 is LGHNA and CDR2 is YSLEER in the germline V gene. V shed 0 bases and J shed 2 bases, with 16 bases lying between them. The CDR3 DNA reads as TGCGCCAGCAGCCAAGATAGTCTTCCGGGGTATCAAGAGACCCAGTACTTC. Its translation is CASSQDSLPGYQETQYF.

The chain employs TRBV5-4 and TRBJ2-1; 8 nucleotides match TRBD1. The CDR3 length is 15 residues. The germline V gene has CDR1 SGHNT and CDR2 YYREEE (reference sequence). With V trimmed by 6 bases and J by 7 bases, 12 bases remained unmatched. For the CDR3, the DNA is TGTGCCAGCACCCTCGGGACAGGTGGATATAATGAGCAGTTCTTC. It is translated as CASTLGTGGYNEQFF.